The 15 T cell receptor beta chains given below trace back to one sample, sequenced in a study of quantifying T cell responses using KT2 cells listed by TCRdb under 2017. For the study in its entirety: RNA was DNase-treated and reverse transcribed with TCR alpha and beta constant-region primers, mostly using SuperScript III.

The library was made by UMI-ligation and nested PCR. Sequencing used an Illumina MiSeq. T4 RNA ligase 1 was used to ligate a single-stranded oligonucleotide containing the Illumina SP2 sequence and a UMI to the 3' end of the cDNA. PCR1 used around 4 cycles (98 degrees C 15 s, 69 degrees C 30 s, 72 degrees C 40 s), and the beta primer was an equimolar mix of RC1.1 and RC1.2 that covered TRBC1 and TRBC2. The public reads were quality trimmed at Q25 with fastp and then assembled into clones with MiXCR by TCRdb, keeping productive beta chains. Each CDR3 protein appears once, grouped with its most common genes and DNA. The sample table holds 42,000 or so distinct CDR3 sequences, of which 15% to 20% were seen once. Of the sample, roughly 40% is held by the ten largest clones. The sample comprised PBMCs spiked with cells of the T cell clone KT2. The origin of the receptors is a human donor.

The chain combines TRBV7-8 with TRBJ2-1; 9 positions match TRBD2. The CDR3 has 15 amino acids. CDR1 is SGHVS, CDR2 FQNEAQ, per germline. The trim removed 5 bases at V and 7 bases at J, leaving 9 bases unmatched. CDR3 amino acids: CASSPSGGGANEQFF. The CDR3 DNA reads as TGTGCCAGCAGCCCTAGTGGCGGGGGGGCAAATGAGCAGTTCTTC.

This clonotype was observed a few times. The V and J genes are TRBV7-2 and TRBJ2-7, with 9 bases that match TRBD2. The V gene's germline CDR1 is SGHTA and CDR2 FQGNSA. Germline trimming cut 5 bases from V and 6 bases from J; bases unmatched to any gene: 14. The CDR3 spans 16 residues. The CDR3 DNA follows: TGTGCCAGCAGCCCGGAGTTAGCGGGAGTTAATCTCGAGCAGTACTTC. As protein: CASSPELAGVNLEQYF.

A few counts support this clonotype. The chain joins TRBV21-1 to TRBJ1-5. TRBV21-1 is a listed pseudogene. This CDR3 spans 20 amino acids. CDR3 sequence reads: CASSKALGGKGRYSNQPQHF. The CDR3 nucleotides read TGTGCCAGCAGCAAAGCGCTAGGCGGAAAGGGCCGATATAGCAATCAGCCCCAGCATTTT.

The chain employs TRBV6-2 or TRBV6-3 and TRBJ2-2, with D hard to call. Germline CDR1 and CDR2: MNHEY and SVGEGT. V gave up 6 bases and J gave up 4 bases, with 3 bases separating them. The CDR3 is 11 residues long. This chain's CDR3 is CASRSTGELFF. The CDR3 DNA follows: TGTGCCAGCAGAAGCACCGGGGAGCTGTTTTTT.

This clonotype was observed a few times. The chain employs TRBV2 and TRBJ2-1; D is unresolved. The CDR3 is made up of 11 amino acids. Germline V CDR1 and CDR2: SNHLY, FYNNEI. V was clipped by 6 bases and J by 7 bases, with 7 bases between them. CDR3 sequence (DNA): TGTGCCAGCAGGACAAATAATGAGCAGTTCTTC. It encodes CASRTNNEQFF. Looking up the rest from reference TRBV2 and TRBJ2-1 gives the full variable domain: EPEVTQTPSHQVTQMGQEVILRCVPISNHLYFYWYRQILGQKVEFLVSFYNNEISEKSEIFDDQFSVERPDGSNFTLKIRSTKLEDSAMYFCASRTNNEQFFGPGTRLTVL.

This clonotype was seen at least ten times. The V call is TRBV5-1, the J call TRBJ2-7; no clear D. CDR3 length: 14 amino acids. Per germline, CDR1 SGHRS and CDR2 YFSETQ. Deletions cut 2 bases from V and 0 bases from J, with 9 bases between. CDR3 residues: CASSLQPSSYEQYF. The DNA of the CDR3 is TGCGCCAGCAGCTTACAACCCAGCTCCTACGAGCAGTACTTC.

The chain combines TRBV6-2 or TRBV6-3 with TRBJ2-1; D unclear. With 7 bases removed from V and 0 bases from J, the gap between germline ends came to 13 bases. Germline CDR1 is MNHEY and CDR2 is SVGEGT. There are 15 residues in the CDR3. This CDR3 is CASILHPSSYNEQFF. The CDR3, as DNA: TGTGCCAGCATCCTTCACCCAAGCTCCTACAATGAGCAGTTCTTC.

The chain uses TRBV11-2 and TRBJ2-1; D possibly matches TRBD1 or TRBD2 (5 bases each). The CDR3 covers 16 residues. Germline V gives CDR1 SGHAT, CDR2 FQNNGV. V lost 3 bases and J 0 bases, leaving 12 bases between the germline ends. The CDR3 region is CASSLVRGSSYNEQFF. The CDR3 DNA reads as TGTGCCAGCAGCTTGGTGAGGGGCAGCTCCTACAATGAGCAGTTCTTC.

The chain uses TRBV28 and TRBJ1-4; no clear D gene. CDR3 size: 14 residues. Germline CDR1 reads MDHEN; CDR2 reads SYDVKM. Deletions cut 3 bases from V and 7 bases from J, with 12 bases between. In nucleotides, the CDR3 is TGTGCCAGCAGTTTTGGAGGAGGAAGTGAAAAACTGTTTTTT. This sequence encodes CASSFGGGSEKLFF.

V usage is TRBV19 and J usage is TRBJ2-3; TRBD2 is a possible D gene (6 bases). V lost 5 bases and J 6 bases, leaving 12 bases between the germline ends. Germline lookup yields CDR1 LNHDA and CDR2 SQIVND (reference sequence). This CDR3 comprises 13 residues. CDR3 protein: CASSPASGDTQYF. In DNA, the CDR3 is TGTGCCAGTAGTCCAGCGAGCGGGGATACGCAGTATTTT.

This clonotype was recorded a few times. The chain employs TRBV4-1 and TRBJ2-4; D is undetermined. There are 21 residues in the CDR3. Germline V gives CDR1 MGHRA, CDR2 YSYEKL. V was cut by 3 bases and J by 0 bases, with 27 bases left in between. Here the CDR3 reads CASSQKTGGIEAILAKNIQYF. The CDR3 DNA is TGCGCCAGCAGCCAGAAGACCGGCGGAATCGAGGCCATTCTAGCCAAAAACATTCAGTACTTC.

This clonotype was seen a handful of times. The gene calls are TRBV6-5 and TRBJ1-5; 8 bases agree with TRBD1. CDR3 size: 15 residues. V lost 2 bases to trimming and J lost 6 bases; unmatched junction nucleotides: 6. Germline V lookup: CDR1 MNHEY, CDR2 SVGAGI. CDR3 residues: CASSYSRTGGQPQHF. CDR3 DNA sequence: TGTGCCAGCAGTTACAGTCGAACAGGGGGTCAGCCCCAGCATTTT.

This clonotype was observed a few times. This sequence joins TRBV5-1 and TRBJ2-3; D not certain. Trimming removed 1 base from V and 1 base from J, with 7 bases in between. The CDR3 length is 14 residues. Germline-derived CDR1 and CDR2 are SGHRS and YFSETQ. The DNA for the CDR3 is TGCGCCAGCAGCTTGAGGCTAGGCACAGATACGCAGTATTTT. It codes for CASSLRLGTDTQYF. The full variable domain, completed using reference TRBV5-1 and TRBJ2-3, is KAGVTQTPRYLIKTRGQQVTLSCSPISGHRSVSWYQQTPGQGLQFLFEYFSETQRNKGNFPGRFSGRQFSNSRSEMNVSTLELGDSALYLCASSLRLGTDTQYFGPGTRLTVL.

This clonotype was observed a handful of times. The CDR3 region is CASSQDGGPFQPQHF. The CDR3 coding sequence is TGTGCCAGCAGCCAAGACGGGGGTCCATTTCAGCCCCAGCATTTT. The chain combines TRBV4-2 with TRBJ1-5; D might be TRBD1 (5 bases). The CDR3 covers 15 residues. The ends were cut back, 0 bases at V and 6 bases at J, with 12 bases in the middle. Germline values: CDR1 LGHNA, CDR2 YNFKEQ.

In its sample, this clonotype was seen a few times. The gene calls are TRBV3-1 and TRBJ2-3; no reliable D call. The CDR3 totals 15 residues. The V end was cut by 5 bases, the J end by 0 bases, with 12 bases between. Germline CDR1 and CDR2: LGHDT and YNNKEL (reference sequence). Here the CDR3 DNA reads TGTGCCAGCAGCTCCAGGATAACAAGCACAGATACGCAGTATTTT. Translation: CASSSRITSTDTQYF.